This TCR beta chain was observed in a study of T cells in Graves' hyperthyroidism and ophthalmopathy. Background on the study: Peripheral blood collection took place at initial diagnosis, before any treatment. Points from the study as a whole: The blood repertoire included most of the expanded thyroid clonotypes above 0.001.

Thyroid ultrasound and orbital computed tomography, with clinical symptoms and serum thyroxine and TRAb, informed diagnoses. Out of around 10 ml of fresh peripheral blood came the PBMCs. With 6 bases clipped from V and 1 base from J, the junction kept 6 bases outside the gene matches. Germline V gives CDR1 MDHEN, CDR2 SYDVKM. This CDR3 region has 16 residues. As concerns this clonotype: Its antigen is unknown.

Amplification of TCR beta CDR3 regions used RNA as the template. The study used the HTBI primer set for a first-round RT-PCR of the TCR CDR3. TCRdb re-analysed the multiplex PCR reads in MiXCR, keeping a single row per CDR3 protein. Of about 840,000 distinct CDR3 sequences in the sample, around 38% were seen once. This clonotype originated in a man aged 18 to 30 with Graves' hyperthyroidism. The chain employs TRBV28 and TRBJ1-5; TRBD1 matches 10 bases. Sample: blood. CDR3 nucleotides: TGTGCCAGCAGGAGGACAGGGGGAGTGAGCAATCAGCCCCAGCATTTT. Residues: CASRRTGGVSNQPQHF. The full variable domain, with the rest looked up from reference TRBV28 and TRBJ1-5, is DVKVTQSSRYLVKRTGEKVFLECVQDMDHENMFWYRQDPGLGLRLIYFSYDVKMKEKGDIPEGYSVSREKKERFSLILESASTNQTSMYLCASRRTGGVSNQPQHFGDGTRLSIL.